The 12 T cell receptor beta chains presented below share a single source sample, sequenced in a study of blood T cell repertoires in COVID-19. Profiling relied on immunoSEQ multiplex PCR, and the TCRdb table lists in-frame clones only, not all of them. There are 470,000 or so clones in the sample; approximately 83% occur only once, and 3% to 4% lies in the top ten. Sequencing was carried out using peripheral blood. The receptors here all came from a human donor in a cohort sampled during active COVID-19.

The chain carries TRBV27 and TRBJ1-2; tentatively, D is TRBD1 (5 bases). In germline, CDR1 is MNHEY, CDR2 SMNVEV (reference sequence). Trimming took off 6 bases at V and 1 base at J, with 21 bases between the two ends. The CDR3 totals 17 residues. The CDR3 is CASRHSGTDYNNYGYTF. DNA for the CDR3: TGTGCCAGCAGACATTCCGGGACGGACTACAATAACTATGGCTACACCTTC.

This chain uses TRBV7-2 with TRBJ1-3; 7 bases agree with TRBD1. V lost 5 bases to trimming and J lost 0 bases; unmatched junction nucleotides: 7. CDR1 and CDR2 (germline): SGHTA, FQGNSA. The CDR3 extends over 16 amino acids. This chain's CDR3 is CASSQGQPSSGNTIYF. The CDR3 nucleotides are TGTGCCAGCAGCCAGGGACAGCCGAGCTCTGGAAACACCATATATTTT.

The count of this clone is one. The rearrangement uses TRBV7-2 and TRBJ2-6; D remains unclear. Germline CDR1 and CDR2: SGHTA and FQGNSA. The CDR3 consists of 17 residues. The V end was cut by 3 bases, the J end by 0 bases, with 12 bases between. The CDR3 bases are TGTGCCAGCAGCTTCGGAGTGATTAGCTCTGGGGCCAACGTCCTGACTTTC. Protein product: CASSFGVISSGANVLTF. Looking up the rest from reference TRBV7-2 and TRBJ2-6 gives the full variable domain: GAGVSQSPSNKVTEKGKDVELRCDPISGHTALYWYRQSLGQGLEFLIYFQGNSAPDKSGLPSDRFSAERTGGSVSTLTIQRTQQEDSAVYLCASSFGVISSGANVLTFGAGSRLTVL.

This sequence joins TRBV6-6 and TRBJ2-7; possibly TRBD1 for D (6 bases). This CDR3 is 16 amino acids long. V lost 2 bases to trimming and J lost 0 bases, with 14 bases between them. Germline V CDR1 and CDR2: MNHNY, SVGAGI (reference sequence). For the CDR3, the DNA is TGTGCCAGCAGTTACCGACAGGTCGACCGCTCCTACGAGCAGTACTTC. Its translation is CASSYRQVDRSYEQYF.

This clone turned up a few times. The chain couples TRBV7-9 to TRBJ2-1; the match to TRBD2 covers 13 bases. The trim removed 5 bases at V and 8 bases at J, leaving 6 bases unmatched. Per the germline V gene, CDR1 is SEHNR and CDR2 is FQNEAQ (reference sequence). CDR3 length: 15 amino acids. CDR3 DNA: TGTGCCAGCAGCCCGCGGACTAGCGGGAGCTATGAGCAGTTCTTC. It is translated as CASSPRTSGSYEQFF.

The chain joins TRBV20-1 to TRBJ1-4; TRBD1 matches at 8 bases. The V and J ends lost 3 bases and 5 bases, in that order; junction bases with no gene match: 17. Germline CDR1 and CDR2: DFQATT and SNEGSKA (reference sequence). This CDR3 contains 18 residues. CDR3 region: CSASPPGQASWGNEKLFF. In DNA, the CDR3 is TGCAGTGCTAGTCCACCGGGACAGGCCTCTTGGGGCAATGAAAAACTGTTTTTT.

The genes are TRBV11-3 and TRBJ2-7, with 14 bases lining up with TRBD2. Trimming at V came to 5 bases and at J to 5 bases, leaving 5 bases not matched to a gene. This CDR3 spans 15 amino acids. The germline V gene has CDR1 SGHNT and CDR2 YENEEA. For the CDR3, the DNA is TGTGCCAGCAGCCCCGGGACTAGCGGGAGTGACGAGCAGTACTTC. Protein: CASSPGTSGSDEQYF.

The chain couples TRBV6-6 to TRBJ2-7; 9 positions match TRBD1. The CDR3 sequence is 16 residues long. The V segment lost 0 bases and the J segment 2 bases; nucleotides outside the gene matches: 5. Germline CDR1 and CDR2: MNHNY and SVGAGI (reference sequence). In nucleotides, the CDR3 is TGTGCCAGCAGTTACTCGACAGGGGGACGGACCTACGAGCAGTACTTC. It translates to CASSYSTGGRTYEQYF.

The CDR3: CASSRGLGGADTQYF. DNA for the CDR3: TGTGCCAGCAGCCGCGGCCTGGGAGGAGCAGATACGCAGTATTTT. The gene calls are TRBV14 and TRBJ2-3; possible D gene TRBD2, 6 bases. Germline loops: CDR1 SGHDN, CDR2 FVKESK. The CDR3 is 15 amino acids. Trimming took 4 bases from V and 4 from J, leaving 15 bases between them.

V is TRBV13 and J is TRBJ2-5, with 12 bases that match TRBD1. V was clipped by 0 bases and J by 5 bases; unmatched bases: 4. This CDR3 has 16 residues. Per the germline V gene, CDR1 is PRHDT and CDR2 is FYEKMQ (reference sequence). CDR3 sequence reads: CASSLGAGTGGETQYF. In DNA form, the CDR3 reads TGTGCCAGCAGCTTAGGGGCCGGGACAGGGGGCGAGACCCAGTACTTC.

The rearrangement joins TRBV7-2 to TRBJ2-2, with a tentative D call TRBD2 (7 bases). Trimming removed 5 bases at V and 2 bases at J, with 15 bases between. Per germline, CDR1 SGHTA and CDR2 FQGNSA. The CDR3 is 16 amino acids. The CDR3 DNA reads as TGTGCCAGCAGCCTCCTCGGGGGGCTAAACACCGGGGAGCTGTTTTTT. Protein product: CASSLLGGLNTGELFF.

The rearrangement links TRBV2 to TRBJ1-1; D unclear. The CDR3 loop spans 12 amino acids. Germline lookup yields CDR1 SNHLY and CDR2 FYNNEI. V lost 2 bases to trimming and J lost 6 bases, with 7 bases between them. The CDR3 coding sequence is TGTGCCAGCAGTGAACCCTACGCTGAAGCTTTCTTT. It translates to CASSEPYAEAFF. The full variable domain, rest sourced from reference TRBV2 and TRBJ1-1, is EPEVTQTPSHQVTQMGQEVILRCVPISNHLYFYWYRQILGQKVEFLVSFYNNEISEKSEIFDDQFSVERPDGSNFTLKIRSTKLEDSAMYFCASSEPYAEAFFGQGTRLTVV.